The next 9 T cell receptor beta chains were all read from a single sample in a study of response to subunit inactivated influenza vaccine. TCRdb re-called the RT-PCR reads with MiXCR, one entry per CDR3 protein. The sample yields around 570,000 distinct CDR3 sequences, around 10% seen once. These data also formed part of another study, on T cells expressing NK-cell markers. From that second work: In generating TCR beta cDNA, 5'RACE template switching with UMIs was used.

Specimen: PBMCs from blood, collected on the day of vaccination. The origin of the receptors is a man aged 50-59 years who received an inactivated influenza vaccine.

The chain couples TRBV12-3 or TRBV12-4 to TRBJ2-3; a weak D match, TRBD1 (5 bases). This CDR3 is built from 12 residues. Deletions cut 1 base from V and 14 bases from J, with 13 bases between. The CDR3 nucleotides read TGTGCCAGCAGTTTAGGGCAGGGCGCCTCGTATTTT. Translation: CASSLGQGASYF.

The rearrangement links TRBV7-9 to TRBJ1-4; D remains ambiguous. The germline gives CDR1 SEHNR, CDR2 FQNEAQ (reference sequence). V was trimmed by 6 bases and J by 8 bases, leaving 13 bases between them. The CDR3 runs to 13 residues. CDR3 loop: CASRLGAGEKLFF. The CDR3 DNA reads as TGTGCCAGCAGACTCGGAGCGGGAGAAAAACTGTTTTTT.

The chain carries TRBV7-2 and TRBJ2-5, with TRBD2 as a possible D gene (5 bases). This CDR3 spans 15 amino acids. Trimming cost V 1 base and J 4 bases, with 13 bases left between them. The germline CDR1 and CDR2 sequences are SGHTA and FQGNSA. CDR3 protein: CASSLGTAGPETQYF. The CDR3 coding sequence is TGTGCCAGCAGCTTAGGTACCGCGGGCCCAGAGACCCAGTACTTC.

The chain is built from TRBV9 and TRBJ1-2; possible D gene TRBD1, 6 bases. V lost 5 bases, J lost 1 base, and 12 bases lay in between. This CDR3 comprises 14 residues. Germline values: CDR1 SGDLS, CDR2 YYNGEE. The chain's CDR3 is CASSAGTNNYGYTF. CDR3 nucleotides: TGTGCCAGCAGTGCCGGGACAAATAACTATGGCTACACCTTC. The variable domain in full, with the rest retrieved from reference TRBV9 and TRBJ1-2, is DSGVTQTPKHLITATGQRVTLRCSPRSGDLSVYWYQQSLDQGLQFLIQYYNGEERAKGNILERFSAQQFPDLHSELNLSSLELGDSALYFCASSAGTNNYGYTFGSGTRLTVV.

The genes are TRBV7-9 and TRBJ2-1; 9 bases are a match to TRBD2. V trimming: 3 bases; J trimming: 8 bases; junction bases outside the gene matches: 2. The CDR3 loop spans 13 amino acids. Germline values: CDR1 SEHNR, CDR2 FQNEAQ (reference sequence). CDR3 bases: TGTGCCAGCAGCTTTGCGGGAGGGGATGAGCAGTTCTTC. This encodes CASSFAGGDEQFF.

J is TRBJ2-4 and V is TRBV12-3 or TRBV12-4; 8 bases fit TRBD1. Trimming removed 4 bases from V and 16 bases from J; junction bases left unmatched: 9. There are 12 residues in the CDR3. The DNA for the CDR3 is TGTGCCAGCAGTTCTTTCAGGGGGCGAGTCTACTTC. It codes for CASSSFRGRVYF.

This clonotype was detected ten times or more. J is TRBJ2-1 and V is TRBV5-6; 8 bases fit TRBD2. Losses at the gene ends were 4 bases for V and 0 bases for J; bases not matched to a gene: 3. The CDR3 has 15 amino acids. Germline CDR1 is SGHDT and CDR2 is YYEEEE. CDR3 coding DNA: TGTGCCAGCAGCCGGGGGGGGAGCTCCTACAATGAGCAGTTCTTC. Translating gives CASSRGGSSYNEQFF.

In this sample, this clonotype turned up a few times. The chain is built from TRBV6-2 or TRBV6-3 and TRBJ2-7, with 9 bases lining up with TRBD2. The CDR3 loop spans 11 amino acids. V lost 6 bases and J lost 13; bases outside the gene matches: 7. Germline V lookup: CDR1 MNHEY, CDR2 SVGEGT. The DNA of the CDR3 is TGTGCCAGCAGGTCAAGACTAGCGGTTTACTTC. Translated: CASRSRLAVYF.

V usage is TRBV2 and J usage is TRBJ2-7; no definite D call. From germline, CDR1 is SNHLY and CDR2 FYNNEI. The V end was cut by 0 bases, the J end by 5 bases, with 11 bases between. CDR3 size: 14 residues. As DNA, the CDR3 is TGTGCCAGCAGTGAAGCGCGTAGTCTTAACGAGCAGTACTTC. This encodes CASSEARSLNEQYF.